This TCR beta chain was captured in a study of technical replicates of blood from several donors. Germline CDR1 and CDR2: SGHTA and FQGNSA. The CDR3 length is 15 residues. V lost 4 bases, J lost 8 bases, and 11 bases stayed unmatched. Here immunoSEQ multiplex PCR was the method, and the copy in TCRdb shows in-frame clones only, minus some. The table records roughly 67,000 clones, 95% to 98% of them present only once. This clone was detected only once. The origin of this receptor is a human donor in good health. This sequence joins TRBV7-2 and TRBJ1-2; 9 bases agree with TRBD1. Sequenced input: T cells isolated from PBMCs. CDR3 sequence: CASSSTGGASFGYTF. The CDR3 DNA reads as TGTGCCAGCAGCTCCACAGGGGGCGCTTCGTTCGGCTACACCTTC. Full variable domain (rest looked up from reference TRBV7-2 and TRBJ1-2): GAGVSQSPSNKVTEKGKDVELRCDPISGHTALYWYRQSLGQGLEFLIYFQGNSAPDKSGLPSDRFSAERTGGSVSTLTIQRTQQEDSAVYLCASSSTGGASFGYTFGSGTRLTVV.